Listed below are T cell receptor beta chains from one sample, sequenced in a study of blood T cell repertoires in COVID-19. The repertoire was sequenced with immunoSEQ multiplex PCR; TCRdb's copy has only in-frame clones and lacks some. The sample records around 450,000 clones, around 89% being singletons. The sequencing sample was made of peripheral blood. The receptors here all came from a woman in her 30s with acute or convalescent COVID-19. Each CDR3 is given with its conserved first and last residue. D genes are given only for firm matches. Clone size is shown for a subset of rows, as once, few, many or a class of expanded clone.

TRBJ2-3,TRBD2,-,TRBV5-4,TGTGCCAGCAGCTTGTTGGGCGGGGGTATCAGGGGCACAGATACGCAGTATTTT,CASSLLGGGIRGTDTQYF
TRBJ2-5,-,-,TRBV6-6,TGTGCCAGCAGTTACAGGGGAGGTCGAGAGACCCAGTACTTC,CASSYRGGRETQYF
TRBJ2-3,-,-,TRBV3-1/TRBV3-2,TGTGCCAGCAGCCGGGTTGTTGACAGGTTGGTGACAGATACGCAGTATTTT,CASSRVVDRLVTDTQYF
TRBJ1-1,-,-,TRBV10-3,TGTGCCATCAGTGACCGGCGGGGGAACACTGAAGCTTTCTTT,CAISDRRGNTEAFF
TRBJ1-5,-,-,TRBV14,TGTGCCAGCAGCAAAAACACCCACCAGCCCCAGCATTTT,CASSKNTHQPQHF
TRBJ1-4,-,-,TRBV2,TGTGCCAGCAAATGGGGGGCAACTAATGAAAAACTGTTTTTT,CASKWGATNEKLFF
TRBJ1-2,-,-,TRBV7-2,TGTGCCAGCAGCTTCGACAGTCTTAACTATGGCTACACCTTC,CASSFDSLNYGYTF
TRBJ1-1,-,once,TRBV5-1,TGCGCCAGCAGCTTGGCAATTGGGGGCGCGACTTTCTTT,CASSLAIGGATFF
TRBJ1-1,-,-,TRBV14,TGTGCCAGCAGCCATCCGAACAGTATGAACACTGAAGCTTTCTTT,CASSHPNSMNTEAFF
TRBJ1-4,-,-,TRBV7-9,TGTGCCAGCAGCCGCCGACAGGCAACTAATGAAAAACTGTTTTTT,CASSRRQATNEKLFF
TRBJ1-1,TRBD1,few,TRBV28,TGTGCCAGCAGTTTGTGGGACAGGTTGAACACTGAAGCTTTCTTT,CASSLWDRLNTEAFF
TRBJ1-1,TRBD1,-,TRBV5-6,TGTGCCAGCAGCCCGGACGACAGGGTGAGTGAAGCTTTCTTT,CASSPDDRVSEAFF
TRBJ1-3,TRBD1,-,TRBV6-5,TGTGCCAGCAGTCCGACAGGGACTGGAAACACCATATATTTT,CASSPTGTGNTIYF
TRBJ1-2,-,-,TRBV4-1,TGCGCCAGCAGCCGAGACGGTGGCTACACCTTC,CASSRDGGYTF
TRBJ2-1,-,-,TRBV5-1,TGCGCCAGCAGCTTGGGTCCGGGTCACGGCTACAATGAGCAGTTCTTC,CASSLGPGHGYNEQFF
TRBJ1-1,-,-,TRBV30,TGTGCCTGGAGCGGCAGGGTTGGGACTGAAGCTTTCTTT,CAWSGRVGTEAFF
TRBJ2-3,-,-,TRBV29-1,TGCAGCGGGACGGGGGAGAATCTAGATACGCAGTATTTT,CSGTGENLDTQYF
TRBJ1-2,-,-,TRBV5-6,TGTGCCAGCAGCTCCTCGACAGGTGGGGGGGAAAGCTATGGCTACACCTTC,CASSSSTGGGESYGYTF
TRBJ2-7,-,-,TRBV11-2,TGTGCCAGCAGCTTAGATTTAACAGGGATAGAGGACGAGCAGTACTTC,CASSLDLTGIEDEQYF
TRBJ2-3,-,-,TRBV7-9,TGTGCCAGCAGCGCCGGGGAATTAGAGTGGGCAGATACGCAGTATTTT,CASSAGELEWADTQYF
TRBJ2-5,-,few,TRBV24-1,TGTGCCACCCCGGACTATCCCGGGGAGACCCAGTACTTC,CATPDYPGETQYF
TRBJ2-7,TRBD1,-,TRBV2,TGTGCCAGCAGTGAAGCGTGGGGACAGGCGAACTACGAGCAGTACTTC,CASSEAWGQANYEQYF
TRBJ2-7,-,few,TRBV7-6,TGTGCCAGCAGCCTCTACGAGCAGTACTTC,CASSLYEQYF
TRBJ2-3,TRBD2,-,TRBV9,TGTGCCAGCAGTGTAACTAGCGGGGGGGCTCGAGATACGCAGTATTTT,CASSVTSGGARDTQYF
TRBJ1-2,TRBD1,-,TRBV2,TGTGCCAGTGGGACAGAGATTAACTATGGCTACACCTTC,CASGTEINYGYTF
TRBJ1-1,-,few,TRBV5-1,TGCGCCAGCAGCCTAATTCCGGGGGGGAACACTGAAGCTTTCTTT,CASSLIPGGNTEAFF
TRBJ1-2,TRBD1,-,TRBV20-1,TGCAGTACAGGGGCACCCTATGGCTACACCTTC,CSTGAPYGYTF
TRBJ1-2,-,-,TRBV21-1,TGTGCCAGCAGCAACTTAGGTGACAGGGAGGAGACTAACTATGGCTACACCTTC,CASSNLGDREETNYGYTF
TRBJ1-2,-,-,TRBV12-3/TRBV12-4,TGTGCCAGCAGTCAGGGGCGTAACTATGGCTACACCTTC,CASSQGRNYGYTF
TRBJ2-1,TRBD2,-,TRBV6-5,TGTGCCAGCAGGACTAGCGGGGGGGCGGGCAATGAGCAGTTCTTC,CASRTSGGAGNEQFF
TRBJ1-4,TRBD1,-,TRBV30,TGTGCCTGGAGTCCCCTCCCAGGGGGGTCAACTAATGAAAAACTGTTTTTT,CAWSPLPGGSTNEKLFF
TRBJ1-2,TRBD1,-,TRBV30,TGTGCCTGGAGTATAGGGACAGGGGGTACCTATGGCTACACCTTC,CAWSIGTGGTYGYTF
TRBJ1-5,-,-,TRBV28,TGTGCCAGCAGCACTTGGTCCACGCAGGGGCAGCCCCAGCATTTT,CASSTWSTQGQPQHF
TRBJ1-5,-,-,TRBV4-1,TGCGCCAGCAGCGCACTGGGGTGGGGGGAACGGAGTCAGCCCCAGCATTTT,CASSALGWGERSQPQHF
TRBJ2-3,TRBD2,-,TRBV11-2,TGTGCCAGCAGCACATACGGGGGGGGCACAGATACGCAGTATTTT,CASSTYGGGTDTQYF
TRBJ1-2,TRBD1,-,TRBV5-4,TGTGCCAGCAGCCCCCCGGGACAGCCAACCTATGGCTACACCTTC,CASSPPGQPTYGYTF
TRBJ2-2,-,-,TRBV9,TGTGCCAGCAGCGTAGACCCAAGCAACACCGGGGAGCTGTTTTTT,CASSVDPSNTGELFF
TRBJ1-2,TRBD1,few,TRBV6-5,TGTGCCAGCAGGAGCCCACAGGGGGCCTATGGCTACACCTTC,CASRSPQGAYGYTF
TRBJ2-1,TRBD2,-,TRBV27,TGTGCCAGCAGTTCCAGCGGGGGGGCCTGGAATGAGCAGTTCTTC,CASSSSGGAWNEQFF
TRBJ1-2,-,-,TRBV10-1,TGCGCCAGCCCGACAGCTAACTATGGCTACACCTTC,CASPTANYGYTF
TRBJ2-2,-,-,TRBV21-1,TGTGCCAGCAGCAAAGTCAGGGACTGGGACACCGGGGAGCTGTTTTTT,CASSKVRDWDTGELFF
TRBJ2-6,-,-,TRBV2,TGTGCCAGCAGTGATCGGGGGGCCGGGGCCAACGTCCTGACTTTC,CASSDRGAGANVLTF
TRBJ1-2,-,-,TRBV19,TGTGCCAGTAGCCCGGATCGAGCCAGGGGTGAATATGGCTACACCTTC,CASSPDRARGEYGYTF
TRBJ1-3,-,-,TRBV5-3,TGTGCCAGAAGCCCCGAGCCGGGAGCTGGAAACACCATATATTTT,CARSPEPGAGNTIYF
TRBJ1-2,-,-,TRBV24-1,TGTGCCACCAGTGATTTCCGCTATGGCTACACCTTC,CATSDFRYGYTF
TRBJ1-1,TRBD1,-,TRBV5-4,TGTGCCAGCAGAGACAGGGGGAACACTGAAGCTTTCTTT,CASRDRGNTEAFF
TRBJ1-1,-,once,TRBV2,TGTGCCAGCAAAGGCAGGGCAAATGAAGCTTTCTTT,CASKGRANEAFF
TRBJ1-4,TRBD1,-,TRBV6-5,TGTGCCAGCAGCCGGGACAGAAGAAATGAAAAACTGTTTTTT,CASSRDRRNEKLFF
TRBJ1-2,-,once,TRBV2,TGTGCCGGAGCCCGGGGGGGCTACACCTTC,CAGARGGYTF
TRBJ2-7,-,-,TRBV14,TGTGCCAGACACAGTATTTACTCCTACGAGCAGTACTTC,CARHSIYSYEQYF
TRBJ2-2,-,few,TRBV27,TGTGCCAGCGCGGCAGCCCGCCGCGGGGAGCTGTTTTTT,CASAAARRGELFF
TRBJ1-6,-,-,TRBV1,TGCACCAGCAGCCAAGGGGGGCATAATTCACCCCTCCACTTT,CTSSQGGHNSPLHF
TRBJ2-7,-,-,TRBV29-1,TGCAGCGTAAGACAGTCCTACGAGCAGTACTTC,CSVRQSYEQYF
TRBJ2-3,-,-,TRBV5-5,TGTGCCAGCAGCCCGGGACTGGGGGTTGGCACAGATACGCAGTATTTT,CASSPGLGVGTDTQYF